This T cell receptor beta chain originates from a study of blood T cell repertoires in COVID-19. About the research overall: The study drew acute and convalescent COVID-19 samples from the United States, Italy and Spain. Sample material is recorded as cDNA or gDNA derived from T cells, B-cell-depleted T cells, or PBMCs.

In the original processing: Amplifying reference gene primers gave estimates of nucleated cell counts. Sequencing used immunoSEQ multiplex PCR; TCRdb keeps in-frame clones, though not all of them. V, J and clone size reflect that table, while D and trimming were determined from the DNA. This table holds under 75,000 clones, 81% found once. The CDR3 consists of 14 residues. Sequencing was done on a sample of peripheral blood. The sequence derives from an elderly woman with active or convalescent COVID-19. The chain is built from TRBV21-1 and TRBJ1-5. TRBV21-1 represents a pseudogene. The CDR3 is CASNGGCSNQPQHF. Here the CDR3 DNA reads TGTGCCAGCAACGGGGGGTGTAGCAATCAGCCCCAGCATTTT.